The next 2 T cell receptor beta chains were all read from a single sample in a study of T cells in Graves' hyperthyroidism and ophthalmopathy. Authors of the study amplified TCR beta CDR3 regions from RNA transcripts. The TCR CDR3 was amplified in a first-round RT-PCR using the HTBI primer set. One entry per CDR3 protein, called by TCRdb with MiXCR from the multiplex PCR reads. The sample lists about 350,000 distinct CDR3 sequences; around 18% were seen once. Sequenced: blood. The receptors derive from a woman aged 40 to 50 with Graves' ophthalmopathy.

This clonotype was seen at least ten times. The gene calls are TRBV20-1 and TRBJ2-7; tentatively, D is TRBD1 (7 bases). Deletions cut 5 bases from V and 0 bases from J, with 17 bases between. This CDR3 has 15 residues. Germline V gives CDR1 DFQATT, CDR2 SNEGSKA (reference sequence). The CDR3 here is CSASGETGSSYEQYF. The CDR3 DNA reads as TGCAGTGCTTCGGGGGAGACAGGGAGCTCCTACGAGCAGTACTTC.

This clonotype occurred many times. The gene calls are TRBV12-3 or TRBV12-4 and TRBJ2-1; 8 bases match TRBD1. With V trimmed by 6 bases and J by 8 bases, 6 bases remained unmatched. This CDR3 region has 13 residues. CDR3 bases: TGTGCCAGCAGCAAACGGACAGGGCATGAGCAGTTCTTC. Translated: CASSKRTGHEQFF.